One sample yielded the 19 T cell receptor beta chains listed below, sequenced in a study of Graves' ophthalmopathy and Graves' hyperthyroidism. Beta-chain TCR CDR3 regions were amplified from RNA transcripts. HTBI primers were employed in first-round RT-PCR, then a second-round multiplex PCR followed. One entry per CDR3 protein results from TCRdb running MiXCR on the multiplex PCR reads. The repertoire holds some 360,000 distinct CDR3 sequences, with about 18% as singletons. Sequencing input: peripheral blood. The receptor set was obtained from an adult woman with stable Graves' hyperthyroidism.

This clonotype was recorded at least ten times. One end of the junction varies from germline; a read error may be responsible. V is TRBV29-1 and J is TRBJ2-7; tentative D call: TRBD2 (5 bases). CDR1 SQVTM and CDR2 ANQGSEA come from the germline V gene. This CDR3 is 12 amino acids long. CDR3 nucleotide sequence: TGCGGCGTGGGAGATGGGTCCTACGAGCAGTACTTC. It yields the protein CGVGDGSYEQYF.

There are many counts of this clonotype. The V gene is TRBV28, the J gene TRBJ2-7; D is ambiguous. The germline V gene has CDR1 MDHEN and CDR2 SYDVKM. CDR3 length: 8 residues. The DNA of the CDR3 is TGTGTCATCTACGAGCAGTACTTC. As protein: CVIYEQYF.

The gene calls are TRBV4-2 and TRBJ2-2; D is possibly TRBD1 or TRBD2 (5 bases each). The germline gives CDR1 LGHNA, CDR2 YNFKEQ. This CDR3 is built from 16 residues. V was cut by 4 bases and J by 2 bases, with 14 bases left in between. The DNA for the CDR3 is TGTGCCAGCAGCCCGAGGACGAGGGGAAACACCGGGGAGCTGTTTTTT. Translation gives CASSPRTRGNTGELFF.

This clonotype occurred many times. The V and J genes are TRBV12-3 or TRBV12-4 and TRBJ2-5, with D possibly matching TRBD1 (6 bases). With 2 bases removed from V and 2 bases from J, the gap between germline ends came to 15 bases. The CDR3 has 16 residues. The CDR3 nucleotides are TGTGCCAGCAGTTTATGGTCATTGGGGGCGCAAGAGACCCAGTACTTC. Translation: CASSLWSLGAQETQYF.

This clonotype appeared many times. The J gene is TRBJ1-3, the V gene TRBV12-3 or TRBV12-4; tentatively, D is TRBD1 (5 bases). The CDR3 has 16 residues. V lost 4 bases and J lost 3, with 16 bases in between. The CDR3 region has the DNA TGTGCCAGCAGTTCCGGGTTAGGGGCGGATGGAAACACCATATATTTT. It yields the protein CASSSGLGADGNTIYF.

This clonotype was found many times. The rearrangement joins TRBV29-1 to TRBJ2-2; maybe TRBD1 (6 bases). The CDR3 loop spans 14 amino acids. CDR1 SQVTM and CDR2 ANQGSEA come from the germline V gene. Deletions cut 6 bases from V and 6 bases from J, with 17 bases between. The CDR3 spells CSVHTGQRAGELFF. The CDR3 DNA is TGCAGCGTCCATACGGGACAAAGGGCCGGGGAGCTGTTTTTT.

This clonotype was recorded at least ten times. V and J are TRBV7-2 and TRBJ1-5; 8 bases are a match to TRBD1. The CDR3 is 15 amino acids. Germline CDR1 is SGHTA and CDR2 is FQGNSA. V was clipped by 5 bases and J by 0 bases; unmatched bases: 3. DNA for the CDR3: TGTGCCAGCAGCCCCGGGACAGGTAGCAATCAGCCCCAGCATTTT. Protein sequence: CASSPGTGSNQPQHF.

This clonotype showed up many times. The V and J genes are TRBV18 and TRBJ2-7, with D hard to call. This CDR3 has 13 residues. Deletions cut 8 bases from V and 0 bases from J, with 11 bases between. CDR1 KGHSH and CDR2 LQKENI come from the germline V gene. CDR3 bases: TGTGCCAGCAGCCCCGGTACCTCCTACGAGCAGTACTTC. Protein: CASSPGTSYEQYF.

This clonotype showed up many times. The chain carries TRBV12-3 or TRBV12-4 and TRBJ1-1; 7 bases are shared with TRBD1. The CDR3 consists of 15 residues. V shed 5 bases and J 5 bases; nucleotides not matched to a gene: 11. CDR3 nucleotide sequence: TGTGCCAGCAGTCGACGGACAGGCGAAGGGACTGAAGCTTTCTTT. It yields the protein CASSRRTGEGTEAFF.

This clonotype has ten or more counts. The rearrangement joins TRBV27 to TRBJ1-2; 7 bases match TRBD1. CDR3 length: 15 residues. CDR1 and CDR2 from the germline V gene are MNHEY and SMNVEV (reference sequence). V lost 5 bases and J lost 2; bases outside the gene matches: 8. CDR3 sequence reads: CASSRTGWGNYGYTF. For the CDR3, the DNA is TGTGCCAGCAGTCGGACAGGCTGGGGAAACTATGGCTACACCTTC.

The J gene is TRBJ2-7, the V gene TRBV6-5; the D is unclear. V lost 4 bases and J 6 bases, leaving 13 bases between the germline ends. Per germline, CDR1 MNHEY and CDR2 SVGAGI. The CDR3 spans 13 residues. Here the CDR3 DNA reads TGTGCCAGCAGTTTTTCGCGGATCTCCGAGCAGTACTTC. It is translated as CASSFSRISEQYF.

In its sample, this clonotype was seen many times. The chain couples TRBV19 to TRBJ2-7; TRBD2 matches 12 bases. The CDR3 covers 15 residues. The germline CDR1 and CDR2 sequences are LNHDA and SQIVND (reference sequence). The V gene end was trimmed by 4 bases and the J gene end by 3 bases; junction bases not matched to a gene: 4. CDR3: CASSTGLAGLYEQYF. The CDR3 DNA reads as TGTGCCAGTAGTACCGGACTAGCGGGACTCTACGAGCAGTACTTC.

This clonotype occurred a few times. A junction end diverges from the germline sequence, so it may reflect a read error. The chain has TRBV24-1 and TRBJ2-5; 7 bases map to TRBD2. The CDR3 consists of 13 residues. From germline, CDR1 is KGHDR and CDR2 SFDVKD. The CDR3 DNA follows: TGTTCCACCTGTGGGGACTATCAAGAGACCCAGTACTTC. This encodes CSTCGDYQETQYF.

This chain connects TRBV5-1 to TRBJ2-5; D ambiguous. The CDR3 is made up of 15 amino acids. Trimming removed 3 bases from V and 3 bases from J, with 15 bases in between. Germline V gene data show CDR1 as SGHRS and CDR2 as YFSETQ. In nucleotides, the CDR3 is TGCGCCAGCAGCTCCCTGACCGCCCCTGAAGAGACCCAGTACTTC. It yields the protein CASSSLTAPEETQYF.

In regard to this clonotype: This may come from a read error, since a much larger clone is one base off. The V gene is TRBV11-2, the J gene TRBJ2-7; 7 nucleotides agree with TRBD1. CDR3 size: 14 residues. V lost 11 bases to trimming and J lost 3 bases; unmatched junction nucleotides: 13. Germline loops: CDR1 SGHAT, CDR2 FQNNGV. The CDR3 sequence is CAGNPGDRDYEQYF. CDR3 DNA: TGTGCCGGCAACCCCGGAGACAGGGACTACGAGCAGTACTTC.

This CDR3 reads CASRGHLSVYEQYF. Here the CDR3 DNA reads TGTGCCAGCAGAGGACACTTGAGCGTCTACGAGCAGTACTTC. This chain uses TRBV28 with TRBJ2-7, with a possible D match to TRBD1 (5 bases). CDR3 length: 14 residues. The V gene lost 6 bases and the J gene lost 3 bases, with 15 bases spanning the gap. Germline CDR1 is MDHEN and CDR2 is SYDVKM.

In its sample, this clonotype was seen many times. The chain has TRBV12-3 or TRBV12-4 and TRBJ2-7, with a weak D call TRBD2 (5 bases). Trimming took 6 bases from V and 0 from J, leaving 15 bases between them. CDR3 size: 15 residues. The CDR3 protein is CASSYGVGSSYEQYF. The DNA for the CDR3 is TGTGCCAGCAGCTACGGGGTGGGGAGCTCCTACGAGCAGTACTTC.

This clonotype has just a few counts. A clone one base away is much larger, so this may be a read error. The rearrangement joins TRBV19 to TRBJ1-3, with no clear D. There are 11 residues in the CDR3. CDR1 and CDR2 from the germline V gene are LNHDA and SQIVND (reference sequence). The CDR3 is CSTRSGNTIYF. The CDR3 DNA sequence: TGTTCCACCCGATCTGGAAACACCATATATTTT.

This clonotype was recorded many times. The V and J genes are TRBV6-1 and TRBJ1-5; 7 nucleotides line up with TRBD1. With 7 bases clipped from V and 1 base from J, the junction kept 4 bases outside the gene matches. Germline V gives CDR1 MNHNS, CDR2 SASEGT. The CDR3 runs 14 residues. CDR3 amino acids: CASTNRGSNQPQHF. CDR3 coding DNA: TGTGCCAGCACCAACAGGGGAAGCAATCAGCCCCAGCATTTT.